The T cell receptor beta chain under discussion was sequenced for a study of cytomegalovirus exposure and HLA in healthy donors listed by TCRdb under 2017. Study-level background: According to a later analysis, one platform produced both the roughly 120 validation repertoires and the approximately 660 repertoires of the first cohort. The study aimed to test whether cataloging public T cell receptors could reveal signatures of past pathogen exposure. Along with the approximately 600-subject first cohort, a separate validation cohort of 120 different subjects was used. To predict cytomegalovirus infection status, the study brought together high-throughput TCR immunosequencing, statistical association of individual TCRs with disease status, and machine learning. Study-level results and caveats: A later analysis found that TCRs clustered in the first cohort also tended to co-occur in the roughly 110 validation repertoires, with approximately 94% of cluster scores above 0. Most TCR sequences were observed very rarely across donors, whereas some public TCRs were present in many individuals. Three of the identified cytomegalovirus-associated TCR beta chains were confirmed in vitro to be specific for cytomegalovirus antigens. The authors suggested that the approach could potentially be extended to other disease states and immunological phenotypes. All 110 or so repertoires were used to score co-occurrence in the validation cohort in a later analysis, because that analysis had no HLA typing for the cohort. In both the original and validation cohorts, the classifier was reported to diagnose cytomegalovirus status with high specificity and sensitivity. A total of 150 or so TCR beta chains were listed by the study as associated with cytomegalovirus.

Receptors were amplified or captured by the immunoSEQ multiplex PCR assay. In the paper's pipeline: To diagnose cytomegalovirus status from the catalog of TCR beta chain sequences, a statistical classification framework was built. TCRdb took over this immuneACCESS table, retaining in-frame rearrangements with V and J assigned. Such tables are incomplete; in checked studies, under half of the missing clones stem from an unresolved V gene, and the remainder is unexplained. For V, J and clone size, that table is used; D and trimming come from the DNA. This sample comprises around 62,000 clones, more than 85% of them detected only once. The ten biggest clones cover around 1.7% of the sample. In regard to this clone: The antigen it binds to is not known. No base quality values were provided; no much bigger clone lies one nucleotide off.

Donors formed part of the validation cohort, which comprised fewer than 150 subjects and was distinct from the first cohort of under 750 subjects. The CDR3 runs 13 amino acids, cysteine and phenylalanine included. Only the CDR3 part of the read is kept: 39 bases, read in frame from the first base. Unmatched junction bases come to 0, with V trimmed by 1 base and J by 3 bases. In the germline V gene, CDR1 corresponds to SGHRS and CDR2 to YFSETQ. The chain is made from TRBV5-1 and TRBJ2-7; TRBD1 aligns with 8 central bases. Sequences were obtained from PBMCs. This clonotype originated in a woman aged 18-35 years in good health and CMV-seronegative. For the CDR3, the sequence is CASSLTGGYEQYF. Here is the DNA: TGCGCCAGCAGCTTGACAGGGGGCTACGAGCAGTACTTC.